This T cell receptor (beta chain) was obtained from a study of cytomegalovirus exposure and HLA in healthy donors. The CDR3 totals 16 residues. The trim removed 4 bases at V and 7 bases at J, leaving 9 bases unmatched. Germline CDR1 reads MNHNS; CDR2 reads SASEGT. It was with 60 Vbeta and 13 Jbeta primers that the PCR ran. TCRdb's table, derived via immunoSEQ multiplex PCR, lists solely in-frame clones and lacks some. This table has over 150,000 clones, 65% to 85% appearing once. The source of this sequence is a man aged 18 to 30 in good health and CMV-seronegative. Sequenced: PBMCs. The chain has TRBV6-1 and TRBJ1-6, with 8 bases that match TRBD1. The CDR3 loop is CASSVPRTGYNSPLHF. The CDR3 coding sequence is TGTGCCAGCAGTGTTCCCCGGACAGGGTACAATTCACCCCTCCACTTT.